This T cell receptor beta chain stems from a study of a mutant IDH1 vaccine in newly diagnosed glioma. Study background: Beginning 4-6 weeks after radiotherapy alone, or with temozolomide cycles, vaccination took place.

This clone occurred once. Its antigen is as yet unknown. The repertoire was sequenced with immunoSEQ multiplex PCR; TCRdb's copy has only in-frame clones and lacks some. The sample includes about 94,000 clones, roughly 89% of them seen just once. Germline CDR1 is SEHNR and CDR2 is FQNEAQ (reference sequence). The CDR3 runs to 15 residues. V was clipped by 1 base and J by 1 base, with 8 bases between them. Time point indicated: week 47, end of study. Each vaccine dose was 300 ug of mutant IDH1 20-mer peptide, with topical imiquimod. Vaccinations, eight in total, occurred in weeks 1, 3, 5, 7, 11, 15, 19, 23.

The receptor comes from a woman aged 45-60 years with glioma. V gene TRBV7-9 combines with J gene TRBJ1-5; D perhaps matches TRBD1 (6 bases). The material sequenced was PBMCs, taken from a glioma patient whose treatment included an IDH1 peptide vaccine. CDR3 coding DNA: TGTGCCAGCAGCTTAGAGGGGGGCAGCAATCAGCCCCAGCATTTT. Residues: CASSLEGGSNQPQHF.